These 15 T cell receptor beta chains originate from one sample sequenced in a study of cytomegalovirus exposure and HLA in healthy donors. TCRdb's copy holds only in-frame clones and misses some; the assay was immunoSEQ multiplex PCR. Among 190,000 or so clones listed, 84% were seen once. Sequencing was carried out using PBMCs. The receptors come from a woman aged 25 to 39 in good health and CMV-seropositive.

This clone was counted only a few times. V gene TRBV5-4 combines with J gene TRBJ2-3, with D perhaps TRBD2 (6 bases). With 6 bases removed from V and 0 bases from J, the gap between germline ends came to 8 bases. There are 13 residues in the CDR3. In germline, CDR1 is SGHNT, CDR2 YYREEE (reference sequence). CDR3 sequence: CASKSGSTDTQYF. CDR3 nucleotide sequence: TGTGCCAGCAAGAGCGGGAGCACAGATACGCAGTATTTT.

The rearrangement joins TRBV2 to TRBJ1-2, with 7 bases fitting TRBD1. Germline CDR1 is SNHLY and CDR2 is FYNNEI. The CDR3 runs to 14 residues. V shed 4 bases, J shed 8 bases, and the junction held 10 bases outside the gene matches. In DNA, the CDR3 is TGTGCCAGCAGTGTACAGGGGTTAATCTACGGCTACACCTTC. This encodes CASSVQGLIYGYTF.

V is TRBV6-1 and J is TRBJ1-4; maybe TRBD1 (6 bases). V shed 8 bases and J shed 3 bases, with 13 bases lying between them. This CDR3 region has 14 residues. Germline values: CDR1 MNHNS, CDR2 SASEGT. This CDR3 reads CASVGRGANEKLFF. The CDR3 region has the DNA TGTGCCAGCGTTGGCAGGGGTGCTAATGAAAAACTGTTTTTT.

This sequence joins TRBV5-1 and TRBJ1-2, with 9 bases aligning to TRBD1. Germline CDR1 reads SGHRS; CDR2 reads YFSETQ. V shed 4 bases, J shed 1 base, and the junction held 8 bases outside the gene matches. The CDR3 consists of 16 residues. CDR3 DNA sequence: TGCGCCAGCAGCAAACAGGGGGCCGGCGGTAACTATGGCTACACCTTC. Translation gives CASSKQGAGGNYGYTF.

The rearrangement uses TRBV6-5 and TRBJ2-4, with TRBD2 as a possible D gene (6 bases). This CDR3 contains 15 residues. V was clipped by 2 bases and J by 5 bases, with 13 bases between them. Germline V gives CDR1 MNHEY, CDR2 SVGAGI. The CDR3 DNA reads TGTGCCAGCAGTTACCAAGGAGGGGAGCAAAACATTCAGTACTTC. The encoded protein is CASSYQGGEQNIQYF.

This chain links TRBV14 with TRBJ2-7; tentatively, D is TRBD1 (5 bases). The CDR3 has 13 residues. The ends were cut back, 6 bases at V and 0 bases at J, with 9 bases in the middle. Per germline, CDR1 SGHDN and CDR2 FVKESK. Here the CDR3 DNA reads TGTGCCAGCAGACAGGCCAGCTCCTACGAGCAGTACTTC. Amino acids: CASRQASSYEQYF.

The V gene is TRBV25-1, the J gene TRBJ1-1; TRBD1 might be the D (5 bases). Trimming removed 4 bases at V and 1 base at J, with 10 bases between. This CDR3 comprises 14 residues. Germline V gene lookup returns CDR1 MGHDK and CDR2 SYGVNS. In DNA form, the CDR3 reads TGTGCCAGCAGTGCCTTGACAGCGAACACTGAAGCTTTCTTT. Protein sequence: CASSALTANTEAFF.

V and J are TRBV6-1 and TRBJ1-1, with 7 bases aligning to TRBD1. Germline values: CDR1 MNHNS, CDR2 SASEGT. CDR3 length: 15 amino acids. J gave up 0 bases and V 5 bases, and 6 bases lay outside the gene matches. For the CDR3, the DNA is TGTGCCAGCAGTCTACAGGGGCTAATGAACACTGAAGCTTTCTTT. Protein product: CASSLQGLMNTEAFF.

In this sample, this clone turned up once. The chain employs TRBV29-1 and TRBJ1-4; D ambiguous. CDR3 length: 14 amino acids. Between the trimmed V and J ends, which lost 1 base and 1 base, there was a span of 7 bases. Germline assignment: CDR1 SQVTM and CDR2 ANQGSEA. The CDR3, as DNA: TGCAGCGTTGAAGTACGAGGAACTAATGAAAAACTGTTTTTT. It translates to CSVEVRGTNEKLFF.

J is TRBJ2-7 and V is TRBV5-4, with 16 nucleotides matching TRBD2. Germline V gives CDR1 SGHNT, CDR2 YYREEE (reference sequence). J lost 7 bases, V lost 3 bases, and 7 bases had no gene match. The CDR3 consists of 16 residues. For the CDR3, the DNA is TGTGCCAGCAGCTCTGGGACTAGCGGGAGGGCCGGGGAGCAGTACTTC. Translation gives CASSSGTSGRAGEQYF.

This clone has more than one count but fewer than ten. A much larger clone lies one base from this, so it may be a read error. The sample holds other DNA sequences that translate to the same CDR3. The chain carries TRBV11-3 and TRBJ2-7; D not resolved. The CDR3 sequence is 13 residues long. From germline, CDR1 is SGHNT and CDR2 YENEEA. The chain's CDR3 is CASSQDSGYEQYF. The CDR3 nucleotides read TGCGCCAGCAGCCAAGACTCCGGGTACGAGCAGTACTTC.

The chain is built from TRBV30 and TRBJ2-7; D gene ambiguous. This CDR3 is built from 13 residues. The germline V gene has CDR1 GTSNPN and CDR2 SVGIG (reference sequence). The V end lost 0 bases, the J end lost 4 bases, and 10 bases lay between the germline ends. Written as DNA, the CDR3 is TGTGCCTGGAGTGTAGCCACCTATTACGAGCAGTACTTC. This encodes CAWSVATYYEQYF.

The V and J genes are TRBV5-1 and TRBJ2-1; 8 bases line up with TRBD2. The trim removed 4 bases at V and 9 bases at J, leaving 6 bases unmatched. This CDR3 region has 13 residues. CDR1 and CDR2 from the germline V gene are SGHRS and YFSETQ. The DNA for the CDR3 is TGCGCCAGCAGCCCGGGGGGGCCGGGTGAGCAGTTCTTC. It specifies CASSPGGPGEQFF.

The chain recombines TRBV14 with TRBJ1-1, with D possibly matching TRBD1 (6 bases). Per the germline V gene, CDR1 is SGHDN and CDR2 is FVKESK. With 1 base removed from V and 4 bases from J, the gap between germline ends came to 10 bases. The CDR3 loop spans 14 amino acids. CDR3 region: CASSQGAGVTEAFF. CDR3 DNA: TGTGCCAGCAGCCAAGGAGCAGGGGTCACTGAAGCTTTCTTT.

The rearrangement uses TRBV5-6 and TRBJ2-3, with D maybe TRBD1 (5 bases). The length of the CDR3 is 16 residues. Germline lookup yields CDR1 SGHDT and CDR2 YYEEEE. Trimming took 4 bases from V and 0 from J, leaving 15 bases between them. The CDR3 loop reads CASSPAWGTSTDTQYF. The DNA of the CDR3 is TGTGCCAGCAGCCCGGCGTGGGGCACCAGCACAGATACGCAGTATTTT.